The clone carrying this T cell receptor (beta chain) appeared a few times. Its antigen is unidentified. Unique molecular identifiers were incorporated into the prepared TCRbeta library. TCRdb itself ran the PCR reads through MiXCR, one entry per CDR3 protein. The repertoire holds 350,000 to 500,000 distinct CDR3 sequences, with 43% as singletons. This CDR3 has 13 amino acids. The J segment lost 5 bases and the V segment lost 6 bases, leaving 3 bases of the junction unmatched. In germline, CDR1 is SQVTM, CDR2 ANQGSEA. The data were obtained in a study of T-cell reconstitution after alpha-beta-depleted transplantation in children. General study results and limits: Reportedly, alpha-beta T cells present about two months post-transplant originated from several hundred expanded clones of graft origin. Newly produced T cells mostly accounted for T-cell counts and diversity one year post-transplant.

The sample was PBMCs, taken before TCRalphabeta/CD19-depleted stem cell transplant. J is TRBJ1-4 and V is TRBV29-1; 10 nucleotides agree with TRBD1. This TCR derives from a girl aged 2-9 years with aplastic anemia, due to receive a stem cell transplant. Here the CDR3 DNA reads TGCAGCGTACCGGGACAGGGGAATGAAAAACTGTTTTTT. Amino acids: CSVPGQGNEKLFF.